Listed below are T cell receptor beta chains from one sample, sequenced in a study of T cell responses to AZD1222 COVID-19 vaccine. This table comes from immunoSEQ multiplex PCR, and its TCRdb copy is limited to in-frame clones, with some not included. The sample yields 95,000 to 150,000 clones, approximately 89% seen once. Sequencing used peripheral blood, obtained on day 0 of AZD1222 vaccination. The receptors derive from an adult in good health. Both conserved end residues are part of each CDR3. The D gene is left open where the match is weak. Expanded clones get a size class; other rows say once, few or many, or leave the size out.

D gene	clone size	V gene	J gene	CDR3 DNA	CDR3 protein
TRBD1	-	TRBV6-2/TRBV6-3	TRBJ1-3	TGTGCCAGCAGCCCCGACAGGGGCCTCACTGGAAACACCATATATTTT	CASSPDRGLTGNTIYF
-	-	TRBV30	TRBJ1-3	TGTGCCTGGATCGAACGGGGTGAACGAAACACCATATATTTT	CAWIERGERNTIYF
-	-	TRBV5-6	TRBJ1-2	TGTGCCAGCAGCTTGGATGCAGGGAGAGGTGGCTACACCTTC	CASSLDAGRGGYTF
-	-	TRBV11-2	TRBJ2-5	TGTGCCAGCAGCTCCAGGAGGGTGGAGACCCAGTACTTC	CASSSRRVETQYF
-	-	TRBV2	TRBJ1-5	TGTGCCAGCAGCCTATCGGGACGGCATAATCAGCCCCAGCATTTT	CASSLSGRHNQPQHF
-	few	TRBV5-1	TRBJ1-3	TGCGCCAGCAAGGGGGAAAACACCATATATTTT	CASKGENTIYF
TRBD1	once	TRBV5-1	TRBJ1-1	TGCGCCAGCAGCCCCCCAGGGGGGGGGAACACTGAAGCTTTCTTT	CASSPPGGGNTEAFF
-	-	TRBV19	TRBJ2-1	TGTGCCAGTAGTATAGTGGCAGGGCGGAATGAGCAGTTCTTC	CASSIVAGRNEQFF
-	-	TRBV5-1	TRBJ2-1	TGCGCCAGCAGCACGGCTGGCTACAATGAGCAGTTCTTC	CASSTAGYNEQFF
-	-	TRBV7-3	TRBJ2-1	TGTGCCAGCAGCTTAATGGGGGACGCTAGCATTGAGCAGTTCTTC	CASSLMGDASIEQFF